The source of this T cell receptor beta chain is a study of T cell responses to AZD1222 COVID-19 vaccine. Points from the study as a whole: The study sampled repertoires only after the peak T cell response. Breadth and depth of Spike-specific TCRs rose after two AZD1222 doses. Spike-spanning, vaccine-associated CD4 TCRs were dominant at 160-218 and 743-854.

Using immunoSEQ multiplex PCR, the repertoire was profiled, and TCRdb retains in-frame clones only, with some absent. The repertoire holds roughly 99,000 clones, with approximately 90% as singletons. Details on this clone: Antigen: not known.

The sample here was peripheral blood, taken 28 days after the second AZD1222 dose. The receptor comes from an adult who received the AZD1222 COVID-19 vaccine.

The CDR3 DNA sequence: TGTGCCAGCGCATTGGACAGGTTGGTTTTTGGGGCCAACGTCCTGACTTTC. Residues: CASALDRLVFGANVLTF. The genes are TRBV5-5 and TRBJ2-6; 7 bases line up with TRBD1. The J segment lost 3 bases and the V segment lost 7 bases, leaving 13 bases of the junction unmatched. The CDR3 length is 17 residues. CDR1 and CDR2 from the germline V gene are SGHKS and YYEKEE (reference sequence).